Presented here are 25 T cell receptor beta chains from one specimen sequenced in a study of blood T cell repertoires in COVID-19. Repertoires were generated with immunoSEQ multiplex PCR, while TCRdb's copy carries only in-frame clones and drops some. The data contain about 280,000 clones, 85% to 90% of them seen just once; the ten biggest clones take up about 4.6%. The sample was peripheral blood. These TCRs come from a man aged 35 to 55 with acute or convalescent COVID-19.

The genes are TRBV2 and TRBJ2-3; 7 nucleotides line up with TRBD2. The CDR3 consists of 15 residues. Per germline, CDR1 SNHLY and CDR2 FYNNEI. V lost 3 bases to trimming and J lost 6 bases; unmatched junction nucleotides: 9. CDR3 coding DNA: TGTGCCAGCAGTGAGGCAGACGGGGGGAGGGATACGCAGTATTTT. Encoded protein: CASSEADGGRDTQYF.

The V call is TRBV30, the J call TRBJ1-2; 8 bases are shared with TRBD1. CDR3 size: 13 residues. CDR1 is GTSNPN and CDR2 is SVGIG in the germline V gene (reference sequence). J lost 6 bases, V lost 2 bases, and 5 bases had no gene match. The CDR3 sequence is CAWSPTGADGYTF. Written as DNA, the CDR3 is TGTGCCTGGAGTCCGACAGGGGCGGATGGCTACACCTTC. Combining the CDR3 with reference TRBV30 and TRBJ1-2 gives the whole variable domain SQTIHQWPATLVQPVGSPLSLECTVEGTSNPNLYWYRQAAGRGLQLLFYSVGIGQISSEVPQNLSASRPQDRQFILSSKKLLLSDSGFYLCAWSPTGADGYTFGSGTRLTVV.

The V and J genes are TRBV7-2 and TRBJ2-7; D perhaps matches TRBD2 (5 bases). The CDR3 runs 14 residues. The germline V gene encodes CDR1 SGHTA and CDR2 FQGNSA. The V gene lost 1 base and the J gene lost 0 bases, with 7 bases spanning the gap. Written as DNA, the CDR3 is TGTGCCAGCAGCTTAGTAGGGAGCTCCTACGAGCAGTACTTC. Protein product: CASSLVGSSYEQYF. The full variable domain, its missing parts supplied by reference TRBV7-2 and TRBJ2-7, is GAGVSQSPSNKVTEKGKDVELRCDPISGHTALYWYRQSLGQGLEFLIYFQGNSAPDKSGLPSDRFSAERTGGSVSTLTIQRTQQEDSAVYLCASSLVGSSYEQYFGPGTRLTVT.

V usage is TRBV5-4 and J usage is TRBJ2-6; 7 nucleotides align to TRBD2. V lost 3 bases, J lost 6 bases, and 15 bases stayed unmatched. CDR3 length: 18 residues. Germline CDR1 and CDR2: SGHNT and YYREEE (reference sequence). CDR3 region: CASSSPGRTELQANVLTF. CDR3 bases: TGTGCCAGCAGCTCCCCCGGGAGGACGGAGTTACAGGCCAACGTCCTGACTTTC. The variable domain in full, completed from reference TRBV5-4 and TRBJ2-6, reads ETGVTQSPTHLIKTRGQQVTLRCSSQSGHNTVSWYQQALGQGPQFIFQYYREEENGRGNFPPRFSGLQFPNYSSELNVNALELDDSALYLCASSSPGRTELQANVLTFGAGSRLTVL.

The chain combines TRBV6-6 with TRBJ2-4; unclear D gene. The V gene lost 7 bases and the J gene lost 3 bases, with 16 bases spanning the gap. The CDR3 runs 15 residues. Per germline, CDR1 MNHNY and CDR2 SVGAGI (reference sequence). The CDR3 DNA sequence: TGTGCCAGCACCCGTGGAGAGGTTGGCAAAAACATTCAGTACTTC. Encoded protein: CASTRGEVGKNIQYF.

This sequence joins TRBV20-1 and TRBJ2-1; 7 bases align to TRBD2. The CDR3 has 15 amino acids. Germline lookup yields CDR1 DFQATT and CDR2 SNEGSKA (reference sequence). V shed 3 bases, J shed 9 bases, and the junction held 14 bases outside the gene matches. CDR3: CSASSGGGEVGEQFF. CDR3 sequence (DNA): TGCAGTGCTAGTTCGGGGGGTGGAGAGGTTGGTGAGCAGTTCTTC.

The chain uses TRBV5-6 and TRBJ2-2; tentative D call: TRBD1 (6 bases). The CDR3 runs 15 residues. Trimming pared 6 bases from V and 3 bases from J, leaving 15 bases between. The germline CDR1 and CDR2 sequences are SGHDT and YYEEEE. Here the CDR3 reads CASTNQDRYTGELFF. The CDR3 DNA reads TGTGCCAGCACCAATCAAGACAGGTACACCGGGGAGCTGTTTTTT.

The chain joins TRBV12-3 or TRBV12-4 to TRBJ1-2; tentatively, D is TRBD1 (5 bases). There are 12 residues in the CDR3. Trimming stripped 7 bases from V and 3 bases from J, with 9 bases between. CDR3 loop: CASKGRDYGYTF. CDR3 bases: TGTGCCAGCAAGGGCAGGGACTATGGCTACACCTTC.

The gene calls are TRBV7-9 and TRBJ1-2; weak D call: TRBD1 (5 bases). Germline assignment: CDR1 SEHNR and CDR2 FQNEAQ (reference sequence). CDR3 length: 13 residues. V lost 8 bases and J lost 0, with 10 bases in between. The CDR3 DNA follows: TGTGCCAGCCGGGGGGGAGCTAACTATGGCTACACCTTC. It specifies CASRGGANYGYTF. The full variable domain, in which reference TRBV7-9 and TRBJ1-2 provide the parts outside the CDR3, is DTGVSQNPRHKITKRGQNVTFRCDPISEHNRLYWYRQTLGQGPEFLTYFQNEAQLEKSRLLSDRFSAERPKGSFSTLEIQRTEQGDSAMYLCASRGGANYGYTFGSGTRLTVV.

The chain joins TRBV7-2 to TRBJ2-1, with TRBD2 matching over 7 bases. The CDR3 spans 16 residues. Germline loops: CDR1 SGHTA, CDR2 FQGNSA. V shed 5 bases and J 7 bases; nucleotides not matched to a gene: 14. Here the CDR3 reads CASSPVEGRVVNEQFF. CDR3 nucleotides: TGTGCCAGCAGCCCAGTCGAGGGGAGGGTCGTAAATGAGCAGTTCTTC.

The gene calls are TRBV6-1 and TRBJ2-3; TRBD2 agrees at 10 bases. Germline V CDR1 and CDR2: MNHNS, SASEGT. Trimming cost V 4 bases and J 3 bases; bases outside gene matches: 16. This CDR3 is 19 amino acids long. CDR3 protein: CASSGTTSGGAILTDTQYF. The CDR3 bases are TGTGCCAGCAGTGGAACAACCAGCGGGGGGGCAATATTGACAGATACGCAGTATTTT.

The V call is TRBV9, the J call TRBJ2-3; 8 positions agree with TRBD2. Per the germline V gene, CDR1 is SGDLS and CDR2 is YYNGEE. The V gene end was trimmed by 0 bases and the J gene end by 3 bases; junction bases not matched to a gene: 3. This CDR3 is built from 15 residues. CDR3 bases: TGTGCCAGCAGCGTAGATAGCGGGGTTACAGATACGCAGTATTTT. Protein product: CASSVDSGVTDTQYF.

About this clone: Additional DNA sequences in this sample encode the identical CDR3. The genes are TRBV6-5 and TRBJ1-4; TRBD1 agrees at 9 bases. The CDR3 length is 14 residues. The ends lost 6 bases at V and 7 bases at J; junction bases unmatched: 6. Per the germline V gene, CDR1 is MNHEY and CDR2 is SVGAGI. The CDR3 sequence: CASRPTGGSEKLFF. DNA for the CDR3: TGTGCCAGCAGACCGACAGGGGGTAGTGAAAAACTGTTTTTT.

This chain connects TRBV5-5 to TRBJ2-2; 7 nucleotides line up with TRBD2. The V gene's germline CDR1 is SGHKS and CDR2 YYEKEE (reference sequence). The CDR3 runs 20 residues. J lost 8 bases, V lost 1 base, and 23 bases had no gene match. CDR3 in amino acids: CASSLTSVGLHPAPTGELFF. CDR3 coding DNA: TGTGCCAGCAGCTTGACTAGCGTGGGGCTCCACCCCGCTCCCACGGGGGAGCTGTTTTTT. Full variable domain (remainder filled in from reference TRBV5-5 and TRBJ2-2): DAGVTQSPTHLIKTRGQQVTLRCSPISGHKSVSWYQQVLGQGPQFIFQYYEKEERGRGNFPDRFSARQFPNYSSELNVNALLLGDSALYLCASSLTSVGLHPAPTGELFFGEGSRLTVL.

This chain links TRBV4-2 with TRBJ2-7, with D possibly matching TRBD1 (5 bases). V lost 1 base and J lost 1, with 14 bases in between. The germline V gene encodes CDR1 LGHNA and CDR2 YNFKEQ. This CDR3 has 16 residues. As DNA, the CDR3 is TGTGCCAGCAGCCAAGTTCAGGGTGATCCATCCTACGAGCAGTACTTC. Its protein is CASSQVQGDPSYEQYF.

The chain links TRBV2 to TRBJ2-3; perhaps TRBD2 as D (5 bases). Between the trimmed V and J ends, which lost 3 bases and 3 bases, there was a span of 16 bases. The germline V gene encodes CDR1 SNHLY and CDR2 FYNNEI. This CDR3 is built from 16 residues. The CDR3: CASSDGAATGTDTQYF. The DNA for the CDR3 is TGTGCCAGCAGTGATGGTGCGGCTACGGGGACAGATACGCAGTATTTT.

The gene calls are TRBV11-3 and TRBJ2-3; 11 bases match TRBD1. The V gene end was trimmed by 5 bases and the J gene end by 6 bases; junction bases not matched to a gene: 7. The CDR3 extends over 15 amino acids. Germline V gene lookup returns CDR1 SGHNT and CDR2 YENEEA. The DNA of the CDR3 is TGTGCCAGCAGCCGGAGGGGGACAGGGGGGGATACGCAGTATTTT. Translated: CASSRRGTGGDTQYF.

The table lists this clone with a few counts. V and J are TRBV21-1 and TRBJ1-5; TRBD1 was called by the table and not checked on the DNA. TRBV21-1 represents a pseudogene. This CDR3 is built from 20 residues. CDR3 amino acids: CASSKAHGDRAHDGNQPQHF. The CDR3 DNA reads TGTGCCAGCAGCAAAGCGCATGGAGACAGGGCGCACGACGGCAATCAGCCCCAGCATTTT.

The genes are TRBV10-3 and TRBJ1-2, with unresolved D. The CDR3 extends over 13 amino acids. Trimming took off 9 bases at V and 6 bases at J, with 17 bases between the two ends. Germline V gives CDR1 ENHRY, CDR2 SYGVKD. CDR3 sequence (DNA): TGTGCCATTTCGGGATATTTGCAGAATGGCTACACCTTC. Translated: CAISGYLQNGYTF.

In nucleotides, the CDR3 is TGTGCCATCAGTGAAGGGGGCTTTAATGAAAAACTGTTTTTT. This sequence encodes CAISEGGFNEKLFF. The J gene is TRBJ1-4, the V gene TRBV10-3; 7 nucleotides match TRBD1. Germline lookup yields CDR1 ENHRY and CDR2 SYGVKD. The CDR3 totals 14 residues. V shed 3 bases and J 4 bases; nucleotides not matched to a gene: 2.

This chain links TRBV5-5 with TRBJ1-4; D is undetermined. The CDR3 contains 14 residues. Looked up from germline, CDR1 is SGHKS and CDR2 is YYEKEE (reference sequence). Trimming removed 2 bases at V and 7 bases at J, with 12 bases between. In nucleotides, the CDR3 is TGTGCCAGCAGCTTCTGGGCCCTCCCTGAAAAACTGTTTTTT. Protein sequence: CASSFWALPEKLFF.

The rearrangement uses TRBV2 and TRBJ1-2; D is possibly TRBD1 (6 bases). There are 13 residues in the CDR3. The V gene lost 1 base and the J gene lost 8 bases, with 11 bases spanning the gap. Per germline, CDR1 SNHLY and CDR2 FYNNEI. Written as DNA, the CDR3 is TGTGCCAGCAGTGAAGACAGGGTATTAGGCTACACCTTC. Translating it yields CASSEDRVLGYTF.

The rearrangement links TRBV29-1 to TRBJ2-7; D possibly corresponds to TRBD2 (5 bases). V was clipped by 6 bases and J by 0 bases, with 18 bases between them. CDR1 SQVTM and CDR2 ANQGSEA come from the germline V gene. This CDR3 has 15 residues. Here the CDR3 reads CSVTHGRGNSYEQYF. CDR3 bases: TGCAGCGTAACGCACGGACGGGGAAACTCCTACGAGCAGTACTTC.

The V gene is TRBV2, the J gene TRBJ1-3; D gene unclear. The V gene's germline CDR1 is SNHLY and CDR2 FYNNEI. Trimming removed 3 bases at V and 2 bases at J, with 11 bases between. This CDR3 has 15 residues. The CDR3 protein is CASSEARVAGNTIYF. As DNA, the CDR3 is TGTGCCAGCAGTGAGGCCCGGGTGGCTGGAAACACCATATATTTT.

CDR3 bases: TGTGCCAGCAGTGAATACGGGACTTTATACAATGAGCAGTTCTTC. Translating gives CASSEYGTLYNEQFF. This chain uses TRBV6-1 with TRBJ2-1, with D possibly matching TRBD2 (6 bases). In germline, CDR1 is MNHNS, CDR2 SASEGT. V was trimmed by 2 bases and J by 4 bases, leaving 12 bases between them. The CDR3 sequence is 15 residues long.